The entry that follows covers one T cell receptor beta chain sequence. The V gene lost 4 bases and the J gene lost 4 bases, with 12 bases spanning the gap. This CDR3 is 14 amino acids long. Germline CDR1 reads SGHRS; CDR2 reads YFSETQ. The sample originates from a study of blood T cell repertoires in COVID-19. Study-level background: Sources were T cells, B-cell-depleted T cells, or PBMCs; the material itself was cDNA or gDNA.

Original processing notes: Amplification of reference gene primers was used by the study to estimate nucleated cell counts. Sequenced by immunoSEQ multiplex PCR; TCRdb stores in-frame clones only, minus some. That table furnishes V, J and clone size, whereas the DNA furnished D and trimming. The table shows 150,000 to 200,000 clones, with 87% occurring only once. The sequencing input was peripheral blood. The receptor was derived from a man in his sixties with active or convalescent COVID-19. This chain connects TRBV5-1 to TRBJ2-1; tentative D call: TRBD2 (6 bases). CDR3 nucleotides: TGCGCCAGCAGCCCGGGGGACCCTTACAATGAGCAGTTCTTC. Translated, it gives CASSPGDPYNEQFF.